This TCR beta chain was sequenced in a study of CD8 T cells in ankylosing spondylitis listed by TCRdb under 2017. At the level of the whole study: To find TCR variants linked to disease, the study profiled T cell receptor beta repertoires in ankylosing spondylitis patients and healthy donors. Peripheral blood was sampled, and synovial fluid was also collected from ankylosing spondylitis patients. The whole study cohort included over a hundred healthy donors and some 27 ankylosing spondylitis patients. Study-wide findings and limitations: In peripheral blood, the disease-linked clones were found at relatively low frequencies and had a CD8+ phenotype. The disease-linked clones were reported to be significantly enriched in matched synovial fluid samples from ankylosing spondylitis patients. Some motif variants were previously reported in synovial fluid and blood of reactive arthritis patients, suggesting common disease-initiation mechanisms. A TCR beta motif made up of several highly homologous amino acid variants appeared to be characteristic of blood from ankylosing spondylitis patients.

Sequencing used an Illumina HiSeq 2500. Quantitative 5'-RACE with molecular barcodes was the method used to prepare the TCR beta libraries. The published analysis was carried out like this. A new computational method, built on a probabilistic model of VDJ rearrangement, was used to identify disease-linked TCR variants. TCRdb reprocessed the public reads (quality trimming at Q25 with fastp, clone calling with MiXCR) and kept in-frame beta chains. A single entry per CDR3 protein holds the most common genes and DNA from its merged rows. The V and J calls and clone size come from TCRdb's table, not from the authors' own analysis. The sample table records some 800,000 distinct CDR3 sequences; approximately 10% of these occur just once. Together, the top ten hold about 0.5% of the sample. Taken from cysteine to phenylalanine, the CDR3 has 15 residues. The DNA shown is the 45-base CDR3, in frame from base 1. After removal of 0 bases from V and 4 bases from J, the junction retains 7 bases not matched to a gene. The germline V gene (reference sequence) specifies DFQATT as CDR1 and SNEGSKA as CDR2.

Regarding this clonotype: Its antigen is currently not known. There are no base qualities to consult, and no much larger clone falls within one base.

Source material: blood, either unsorted or a sorted T cell fraction (not recorded which). The chain uses TRBV20-1 and TRBJ1-2, and 8 bases in between align with TRBD1. The receptor was isolated from a male donor with ankylosing spondylitis. Read as DNA, the sequence is TGCAGTGCTAGAGATTGGACAGGGACGGGCTATGGCTACACCTTC. Translated, this gives CSARDWTGTGYGYTF.